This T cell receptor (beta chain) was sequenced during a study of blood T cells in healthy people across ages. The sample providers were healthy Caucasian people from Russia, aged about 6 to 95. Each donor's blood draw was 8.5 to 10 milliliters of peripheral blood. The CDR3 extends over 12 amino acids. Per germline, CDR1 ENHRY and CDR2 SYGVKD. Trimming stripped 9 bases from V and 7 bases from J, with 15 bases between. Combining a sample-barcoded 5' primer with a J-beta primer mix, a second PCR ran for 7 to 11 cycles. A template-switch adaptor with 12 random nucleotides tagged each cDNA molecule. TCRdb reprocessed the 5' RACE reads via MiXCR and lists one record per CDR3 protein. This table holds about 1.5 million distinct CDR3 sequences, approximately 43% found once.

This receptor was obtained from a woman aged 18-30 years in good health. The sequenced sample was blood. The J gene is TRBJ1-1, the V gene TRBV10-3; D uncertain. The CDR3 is CAMGADLGEAFF. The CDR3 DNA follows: TGTGCCATGGGCGCGGACCTGGGTGAAGCTTTCTTT.